This T cell receptor (beta chain) was obtained from a study of human T cells and chemical hapten exposure. For the study at large: A patient group, mainly female, showed alopecia areata, totalis or universalis. Per-sample TCR yields varied mainly from small pooled library volume differences. Whole-study results and caveats: PT1 expanded TCR counts and patch test score correlated positively. The donor cohort had alopecia, so its immune response may not match that of healthy people.

Time point given: patch test 1, 2 weeks after DPC sensitization. The treatment here: therapeutic diphenylcyclopropenone sensitization with weekly scalp DPC. TCRdb processed the RACE reads anew with MiXCR; each CDR3 protein has one entry. The sample yields 150,000 or so distinct CDR3 sequences, 14% seen once. As regards this clonotype: What it binds is unknown.

This TCR derives from a woman aged 30 to 39 with alopecia areata. Some clones in this sample may be carry-over from other donors' samples. Here the sequenced sample was whole blood, taken in connection with sensitization to the hapten diphenylcyclopropenone (DPC).

The CDR3: CATSDQSGDQPQHF. CDR3 nucleotide sequence: TGTGCCACCAGTGATCAATCAGGGGACCAGCCCCAGCATTTT. The chain carries TRBV24-1 and TRBJ1-5, with TRBD1 as a possible D gene (6 bases). The CDR3 runs 14 residues. CDR1 is KGHDR, CDR2 SFDVKD, per germline. Between the trimmed V and J ends, which lost 3 bases and 7 bases, there was a span of 12 bases.